These T cell receptor beta chains were read from a single sample in a study of blood T cell repertoires in COVID-19. Only in-frame clones appear in the TCRdb table, and some are missing; sequencing was by immunoSEQ multiplex PCR. The profile shows hundreds of thousands of clones, around 88% of them singletons. Sequenced material: peripheral blood. These receptor sequences come from a woman between 45 and 60 years old with acute or convalescent COVID-19. CDR3s leave out the opening cysteine and the closing phenylalanine or tryptophan. A D gene is named only where the DNA matches it firmly. Some rows mark clone size as missing; the rest say once, few, many or name a class of expanded clone.

ATSDYGVDYGYT,TRBV24-1,-,-,TRBJ1-2
ASSVGGQGSYEQY,TRBV9,-,-,TRBJ2-7
ASSMGTQSNQPQH,TRBV19,-,-,TRBJ1-5
ASSQGGRDYDEQY,TRBV4-1,TRBD2,-,TRBJ2-7
SARDQEPHT,TRBV20-1,-,-,TRBJ1-2
ASSLSVAVYNEQF,TRBV27,-,once,TRBJ2-1
ASSLKGDSSPLH,TRBV11-2,-,few,TRBJ1-6
ASSREGVRGYT,TRBV28,-,-,TRBJ1-2
ASSFGGETQY,TRBV5-1,-,-,TRBJ2-5
SVEEGFESGNTIY,TRBV29-1,-,-,TRBJ1-3
ATSAWTSGLYNEQF,TRBV24-1,TRBD2,few,TRBJ2-1
AISETTGGLNTQY,TRBV10-3,TRBD2,-,TRBJ2-3
AWSPRGGRGQPQH,TRBV30,-,-,TRBJ1-5
ASSKGAGRAKNIQY,TRBV21-1,-,once,TRBJ2-4
ASSLLAGGPGTGELF,TRBV5-5,TRBD2,-,TRBJ2-2
ASSGGSNTEAF,TRBV27,-,-,TRBJ1-1
ASSEYSADTQY,TRBV6-1,-,-,TRBJ2-3